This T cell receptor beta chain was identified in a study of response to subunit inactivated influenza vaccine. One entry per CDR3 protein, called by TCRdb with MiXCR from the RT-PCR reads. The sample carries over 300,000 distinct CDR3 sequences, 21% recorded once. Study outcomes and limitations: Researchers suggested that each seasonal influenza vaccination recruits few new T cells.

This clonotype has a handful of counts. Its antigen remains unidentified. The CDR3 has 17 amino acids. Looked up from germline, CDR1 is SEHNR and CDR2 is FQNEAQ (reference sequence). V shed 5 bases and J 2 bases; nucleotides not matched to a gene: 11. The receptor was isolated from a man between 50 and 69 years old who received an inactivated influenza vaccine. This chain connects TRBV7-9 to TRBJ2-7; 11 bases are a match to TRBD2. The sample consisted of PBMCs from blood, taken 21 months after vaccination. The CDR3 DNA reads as TGTGCCAGCAGCGTGGAGGGGCTAGCGGGGGGTCCCTACGAGCAGTACTTC. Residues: CASSVEGLAGGPYEQYF. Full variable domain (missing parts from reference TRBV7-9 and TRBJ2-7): DTGVSQNPRHKITKRGQNVTFRCDPISEHNRLYWYRQTLGQGPEFLTYFQNEAQLEKSRLLSDRFSAERPKGSFSTLEIQRTEQGDSAMYLCASSVEGLAGGPYEQYFGPGTRLTVT.